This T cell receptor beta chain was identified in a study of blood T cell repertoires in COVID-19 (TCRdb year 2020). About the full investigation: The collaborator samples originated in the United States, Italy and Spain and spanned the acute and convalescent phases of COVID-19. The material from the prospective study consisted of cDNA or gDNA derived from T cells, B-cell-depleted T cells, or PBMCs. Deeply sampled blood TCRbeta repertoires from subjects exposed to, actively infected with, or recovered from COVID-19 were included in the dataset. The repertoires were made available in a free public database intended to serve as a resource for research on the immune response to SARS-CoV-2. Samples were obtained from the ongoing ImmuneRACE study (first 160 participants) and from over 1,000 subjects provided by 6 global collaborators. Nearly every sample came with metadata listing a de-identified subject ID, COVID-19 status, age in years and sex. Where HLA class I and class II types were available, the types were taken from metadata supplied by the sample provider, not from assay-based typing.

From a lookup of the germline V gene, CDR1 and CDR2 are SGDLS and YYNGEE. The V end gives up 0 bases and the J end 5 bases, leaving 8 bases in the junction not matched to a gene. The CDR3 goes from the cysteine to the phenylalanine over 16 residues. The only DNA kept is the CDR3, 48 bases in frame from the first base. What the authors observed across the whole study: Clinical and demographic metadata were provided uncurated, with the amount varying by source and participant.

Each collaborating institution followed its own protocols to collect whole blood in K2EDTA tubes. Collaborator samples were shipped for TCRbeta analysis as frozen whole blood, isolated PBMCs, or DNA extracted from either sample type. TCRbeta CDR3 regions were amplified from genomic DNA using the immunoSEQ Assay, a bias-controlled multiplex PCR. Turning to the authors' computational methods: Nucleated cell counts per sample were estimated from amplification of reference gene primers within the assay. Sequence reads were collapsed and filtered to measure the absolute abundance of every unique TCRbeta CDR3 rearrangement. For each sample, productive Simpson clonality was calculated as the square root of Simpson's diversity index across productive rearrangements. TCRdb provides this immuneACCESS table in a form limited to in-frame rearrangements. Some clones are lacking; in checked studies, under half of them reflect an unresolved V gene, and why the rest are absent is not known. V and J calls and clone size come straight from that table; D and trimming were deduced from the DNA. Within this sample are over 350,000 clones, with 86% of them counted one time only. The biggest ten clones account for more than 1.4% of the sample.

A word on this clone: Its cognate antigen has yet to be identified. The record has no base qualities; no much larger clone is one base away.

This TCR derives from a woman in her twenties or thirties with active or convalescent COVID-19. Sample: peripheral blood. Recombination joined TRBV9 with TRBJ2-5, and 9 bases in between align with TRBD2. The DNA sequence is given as TGTGCCAGCAGCGTAGAGGTCCTAGCGGGGTGGGAGACCCAGTACTTC. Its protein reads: CASSVEVLAGWETQYF.